These 27 T cell receptor beta chains originate from one sample sequenced in a study of T cell responses to AZD1222 COVID-19 vaccine. TCRdb's copy holds only in-frame clones and misses some; the assay was immunoSEQ multiplex PCR. The sample has some 180,000 clones, 80% to 95% seen once. The sequenced sample was peripheral blood, obtained on day 0 of AZD1222 vaccination. These receptors originate from an adult in good health.

This chain connects TRBV7-2 to TRBJ1-5; D remains unclear. CDR3 length equals 15 residues. Looked up from germline, CDR1 is SGHTA and CDR2 is FQGNSA. V shed 4 bases and J shed 5 bases, with 15 bases lying between them. As DNA, the CDR3 is TGTGCCAGCAGCTCCCCACCGGTGGGTTATCAGCCCCAGCATTTT. Amino acid sequence: CASSSPPVGYQPQHF.

This chain joins TRBV29-1 and TRBJ1-1; 10 nucleotides match TRBD1. Germline assignment: CDR1 SQVTM and CDR2 ANQGSEA. Germline trimming cut 7 bases from V and 5 bases from J; bases unmatched to any gene: 4. The CDR3 runs 12 residues. CDR3 nucleotide sequence: TGCAGCGCATGGACAGGGGGAACTGAAGCTTTCTTT. Protein product: CSAWTGGTEAFF.

The chain combines TRBV19 with TRBJ1-1; tentative D call: TRBD1 (5 bases). With 7 bases removed from V and 1 base from J, the gap between germline ends came to 13 bases. Germline V gene lookup returns CDR1 LNHDA and CDR2 SQIVND (reference sequence). This CDR3 region has 14 residues. As DNA, the CDR3 is TGTGCCAGTATTATGGGGACGGGGAACACTGAAGCTTTCTTT. Protein product: CASIMGTGNTEAFF.

The chain employs TRBV4-3 and TRBJ1-4; a possible D gene is TRBD1 (6 bases). V was cut by 0 bases and J by 10 bases, with 15 bases left in between. The length of the CDR3 is 15 residues. Germline-derived CDR1 and CDR2 are LGHNA and YSLEER. CDR3 protein: CASSQELHRATKLFF. CDR3 coding DNA: TGCGCCAGCAGCCAAGAATTGCACAGGGCCACAAAACTGTTTTTT.

This chain joins TRBV3-1 (or the pseudogene TRBV3-2) and TRBJ1-3; D gene uncertain. The CDR3 spans 15 residues. CDR1 is LGHDT, CDR2 YNNKEL, per germline (reference sequence). The V end was cut by 3 bases, the J end by 0 bases, with 9 bases between. CDR3 in amino acids: CASSHRASSGNTIYF. The CDR3 nucleotides are TGTGCCAGCAGCCATCGTGCCAGCTCTGGAAACACCATATATTTT.

V usage is TRBV5-4 and J usage is TRBJ1-6, with a weak D call TRBD1 (5 bases). CDR3 length equals 14 residues. V gave up 0 bases and J gave up 6 bases, with 7 bases separating them. Germline V gene lookup returns CDR1 SGHNT and CDR2 YYREEE (reference sequence). As DNA, the CDR3 is TGTGCCAGCAGCTTGGGGCAGGGTAATTCACCCCTCCACTTT. The encoded protein is CASSLGQGNSPLHF.

The chain has TRBV6-1 and TRBJ1-6, with D unclear. The CDR3 contains 16 residues. Per germline, CDR1 MNHNS and CDR2 SASEGT. V lost 3 bases to trimming and J lost 2 bases, with 11 bases between them. Here the CDR3 DNA reads TGTGCCAGCAGTGACCCTCCTAGGCCCTATAATTCACCCCTCCACTTT. It specifies CASSDPPRPYNSPLHF.

This chain joins TRBV5-4 and TRBJ2-6; D gene uncertain. V was shortened by 0 bases and J by 0 bases, with 4 bases between the two germline ends. CDR1 is SGHNT and CDR2 is YYREEE in the germline V gene (reference sequence). The CDR3 is 15 amino acids. The CDR3 is CASSLAASGANVLTF. The CDR3, as DNA: TGTGCCAGCAGCTTGGCGGCCTCTGGGGCCAACGTCCTGACTTTC.

This clone showed up just once. The chain recombines TRBV19 with TRBJ1-4, with TRBD1 matching 9 bases. This CDR3 region has 14 residues. V was pared by 8 bases and J by 7 bases, with 8 bases of the junction left unmatched. Per germline, CDR1 LNHDA and CDR2 SQIVND (reference sequence). In DNA form, the CDR3 reads TGTGCCAGTGGGTTGGGACAGGGACTTGAAAAACTGTTTTTT. Protein: CASGLGQGLEKLFF.

The chain is built from TRBV18 and TRBJ1-5; 9 bases match TRBD1. V shed 3 bases, J shed 5 bases, and the junction held 11 bases outside the gene matches. The CDR3 consists of 17 residues. Looked up from germline, CDR1 is KGHSH and CDR2 is LQKENI. This CDR3 reads CASSPRGPGQGDQPQHF. Here the CDR3 DNA reads TGTGCCAGCTCACCGCGGGGACCGGGACAGGGAGATCAGCCCCAGCATTTT.

The CDR3 DNA reads TGTGCCAGCAGCTTATCGGTGGCAGGGGAAGCCTACACCTTC. It codes for CASSLSVAGEAYTF. The chain combines TRBV7-3 with TRBJ1-2, with a possible D match to TRBD1 (6 bases). V was trimmed by 2 bases and J by 10 bases, leaving 17 bases between them. The V gene's germline CDR1 is SGHTA and CDR2 FQGTGA. The CDR3 loop spans 14 amino acids.

The chain is built from TRBV7-2 and TRBJ2-7; 8 bases are a match to TRBD2. J lost 0 bases, V lost 5 bases, and 6 bases had no gene match. Germline values: CDR1 SGHTA, CDR2 FQGNSA. CDR3 length: 15 amino acids. CDR3 loop: CASSGLAGGSYEQYF. CDR3 coding DNA: TGTGCCAGCAGCGGACTGGCGGGGGGCTCCTACGAGCAGTACTTC.

The J gene is TRBJ2-2, the V gene TRBV18; 7 nucleotides align to TRBD2. Germline values: CDR1 KGHSH, CDR2 LQKENI. With V trimmed by 1 base and J by 0 bases, 2 bases remained unmatched. This CDR3 has 16 amino acids. The CDR3 here is CASSPQSGANTGELFF. The DNA of the CDR3 is TGTGCCAGCTCACCACAGAGCGGGGCGAACACCGGGGAGCTGTTTTTT.

V usage is TRBV18 and J usage is TRBJ1-1; D remains unclear. This CDR3 is 13 amino acids long. Per germline, CDR1 KGHSH and CDR2 LQKENI. V was clipped by 3 bases and J by 7 bases, with 12 bases between them. The CDR3 bases are TGTGCCAGCTCACCGACGGTCGGGGTTGAAGCTTTCTTT. This translates into CASSPTVGVEAFF.

The chain couples TRBV30 to TRBJ2-1, with 8 bases lining up with TRBD1. There are 15 residues in the CDR3. Germline lookup yields CDR1 GTSNPN and CDR2 SVGIG (reference sequence). The J segment lost 1 base and the V segment lost 7 bases, leaving 9 bases of the junction unmatched. This CDR3 is CASRTGSSSYNEQFF. DNA of the CDR3: TGTGCCTCAAGGACAGGGAGTAGTTCCTACAATGAGCAGTTCTTC.

This chain joins TRBV3-1 (or the pseudogene TRBV3-2) and TRBJ1-1, with 11 nucleotides matching TRBD1. Germline CDR1 reads LGHDT; CDR2 reads YNNKEL (reference sequence). The CDR3 length is 15 residues. V shed 4 bases, J shed 11 bases, and the junction held 12 bases outside the gene matches. CDR3 protein: CASSLTGTGGFEAFF. The CDR3 DNA follows: TGTGCCAGCAGCCTGACCGGGACAGGGGGTTTCGAGGCTTTCTTT.

The chain employs TRBV6-1 and TRBJ1-3; 8 nucleotides match TRBD1. J was trimmed by 0 bases and V by 3 bases; bases with no gene match: 4. Looked up from germline, CDR1 is MNHNS and CDR2 is SASEGT. The CDR3 length is 16 residues. This CDR3 reads CASSDGTGYSGNTIYF. In DNA, the CDR3 is TGTGCCAGCAGTGATGGGACAGGCTACTCTGGAAACACCATATATTTT.

The rearrangement uses TRBV18 and TRBJ1-6; TRBD1 agrees at 9 bases. Losses at the gene ends were 10 bases for V and 0 bases for J; bases not matched to a gene: 10. The CDR3 runs to 17 residues. Germline values: CDR1 KGHSH, CDR2 LQKENI. CDR3 DNA: TGTGCCAACGACCGGGACAGGGAGAGCTCCTATAATTCACCCCTCCACTTT. Translated, it gives CANDRDRESSYNSPLHF. The variable domain in full, completed from reference TRBV18 and TRBJ1-6, reads NAGVMQNPRHLVRRRGQEARLRCSPMKGHSHVYWYRQLPEEGLKFMVYLQKENIIDESGMPKERFSAEFPKEGPSILRIQQVVRGDSAAYFCANDRDRESSYNSPLHFGNGTRLTVT.

This clone was counted a single time. The rearrangement joins TRBV18 to TRBJ2-3, with D perhaps given as TRBD1 or TRBD2 (6 bases each). V lost 6 bases and J 3 bases, leaving 16 bases between the germline ends. The CDR3 totals 15 residues. Germline V gene data show CDR1 as KGHSH and CDR2 as LQKENI. The CDR3 DNA follows: TGTGCCAGCTCCCCAAGGGAAGGGGGGACAGATACGCAGTATTTT. It yields the protein CASSPREGGTDTQYF.

The chain has TRBV19 and TRBJ2-6; D is unresolved. The CDR3 sequence is 14 residues long. Per the germline V gene, CDR1 is LNHDA and CDR2 is SQIVND (reference sequence). Trimming took off 7 bases at V and 1 base at J, with 8 bases between the two ends. CDR3 DNA sequence: TGTGCCAGTATCCAAAGGTCTGGGGCCAACGTCCTGACTTTC. This translates into CASIQRSGANVLTF.

The chain has TRBV2 and TRBJ1-5; no firm D call. This CDR3 has 14 amino acids. Trimming shortened V by 8 bases and J by 0 bases, and 11 bases separated the two germline ends. CDR1 SNHLY and CDR2 FYNNEI come from the germline V gene. The CDR3 loop reads CASREHSSNQPQHF. DNA of the CDR3: TGTGCCAGCCGGGAGCATTCTAGCAATCAGCCCCAGCATTTT.

This clone was picked up one time. The CDR3 here is CASRPGQGRPQNTEAFF. Written as DNA, the CDR3 is TGTGCCAGCAGGCCCGGACAGGGGCGACCCCAGAACACTGAAGCTTTCTTT. The V gene is TRBV5-8, the J gene TRBJ1-1; TRBD1 aligns across 9 bases. This CDR3 is built from 17 residues. The V and J ends lost 5 bases and 1 base, in that order; junction bases with no gene match: 12. Germline CDR1 reads SGHTS; CDR2 reads YDEGEE.

The chain has TRBV19 and TRBJ1-1; D gene unclear. Germline V gene sequence: CDR1 LNHDA, CDR2 SQIVND (reference sequence). Trimming removed 5 bases at V and 4 bases at J, with 20 bases between. The CDR3 spans 16 residues. The CDR3 loop reads CASSPRPLWAGTEAFF. The CDR3 nucleotides are TGTGCCAGTAGTCCCCGGCCTTTATGGGCGGGCACTGAAGCTTTCTTT.

The CDR3 reads CASSPRVLSGNTIYF. DNA for the CDR3: TGTGCCAGCTCACCACGGGTCCTCTCTGGAAACACCATATATTTT. This rearrangement joins TRBV18 to TRBJ1-3; D remains ambiguous. V was cut by 1 base and J by 0 bases, with 7 bases left in between. The CDR3 loop spans 15 amino acids. Per the germline V gene, CDR1 is KGHSH and CDR2 is LQKENI.

The chain uses TRBV4-1 and TRBJ2-3; D is possibly TRBD2 (5 bases). The CDR3 is 14 residues long. The V end lost 2 bases, the J end lost 6 bases, and 12 bases lay between the germline ends. CDR1 and CDR2 from the germline V gene are MGHRA and YSYEKL. CDR3 protein: CASSQSGVGDTQYF. The DNA of the CDR3 is TGCGCCAGCAGCCAATCCGGGGTGGGGGATACGCAGTATTTT.

The rearrangement joins TRBV18 to TRBJ1-1; possible D gene TRBD1, 6 bases. The CDR3 contains 15 residues. The germline CDR1 and CDR2 sequences are KGHSH and LQKENI. With 5 bases removed from V and 0 bases from J, the gap between germline ends came to 13 bases. CDR3 residues: CASSSMTGMNTEAFF. The CDR3 DNA reads as TGTGCCAGCTCATCAATGACAGGAATGAACACTGAAGCTTTCTTT. The whole variable domain, filled in from reference TRBV18 and TRBJ1-1, reads NAGVMQNPRHLVRRRGQEARLRCSPMKGHSHVYWYRQLPEEGLKFMVYLQKENIIDESGMPKERFSAEFPKEGPSILRIQQVVRGDSAAYFCASSSMTGMNTEAFFGQGTRLTVV.

CDR3 coding DNA: TGCGCCAGCAACGAGGGGGCCCGAGAAGCTTTCTTT. Residues: CASNEGAREAFF. The chain recombines TRBV5-1 with TRBJ1-1; TRBD1 matches 7 bases. Germline CDR1 is SGHRS and CDR2 is YFSETQ. The CDR3 spans 12 residues. V shed 6 bases, J shed 8 bases, and the junction held 7 bases outside the gene matches.